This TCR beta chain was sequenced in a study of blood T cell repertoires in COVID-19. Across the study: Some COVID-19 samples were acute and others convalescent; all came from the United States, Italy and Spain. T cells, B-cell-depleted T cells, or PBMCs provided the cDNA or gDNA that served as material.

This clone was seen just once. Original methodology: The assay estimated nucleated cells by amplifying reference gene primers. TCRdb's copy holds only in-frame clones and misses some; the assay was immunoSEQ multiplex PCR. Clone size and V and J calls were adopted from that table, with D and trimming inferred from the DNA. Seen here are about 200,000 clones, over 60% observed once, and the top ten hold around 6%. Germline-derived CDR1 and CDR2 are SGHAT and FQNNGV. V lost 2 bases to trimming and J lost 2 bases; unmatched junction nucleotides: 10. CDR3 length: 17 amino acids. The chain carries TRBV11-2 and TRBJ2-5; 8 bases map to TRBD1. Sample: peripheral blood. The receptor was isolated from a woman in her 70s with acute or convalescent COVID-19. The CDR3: CASSLREVQGAQETQYF. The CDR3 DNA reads TGTGCCAGCAGCTTACGCGAAGTCCAGGGGGCTCAAGAGACCCAGTACTTC.